This is a list of T cell receptor beta chains from one sample in a study of cytotoxic CD8 clonotypes in ibrutinib-treated CLL. Sequencing was performed with immunoSEQ multiplex PCR; in TCRdb, only in-frame clones are kept and a portion is missing. The sample lists roughly 160,000 clones, less than 85% seen once, with less than 6% in the top ten. Source: PBMCs, taken after 24 months of ibrutinib treatment. The origin of the receptors is a human donor with chronic lymphocytic leukemia. Each CDR3 is given with its conserved first and last residue. The order of the fields is J gene, V gene, clone size, D gene, CDR3 DNA, CDR3 protein. D genes are given only for firm matches. Clone size is given for some rows only: seen once, a few or many times, or a class if the clone is expanded.

J gene: TRBJ2-2
V gene: TRBV10-2
clone size: -
D gene: -
CDR3 DNA: TGCGCCAGCAGCGAATTCACCGGGGAGCTGTTTTTT
CDR3 protein: CASSEFTGELFF

J gene: TRBJ1-2
V gene: TRBV4-1
clone size: -
D gene: -
CDR3 DNA: TGCGCCAGCAGCCAAGTTCTGGGCGGCATCGGCTACACCTTC
CDR3 protein: CASSQVLGGIGYTF

J gene: TRBJ1-1
V gene: TRBV28
clone size: -
D gene: -
CDR3 DNA: TGTGCCAGCAGTTACGGCAACGGGGCCACTGAAGCTTTCTTT
CDR3 protein: CASSYGNGATEAFF

J gene: TRBJ1-1
V gene: TRBV6-6
clone size: -
D gene: -
CDR3 DNA: TGTGCCAGCAGTTACTCGTTGGGAATGAACACTGAAGCTTTCTTT
CDR3 protein: CASSYSLGMNTEAFF

J gene: TRBJ1-1
V gene: TRBV5-1
clone size: -
D gene: -
CDR3 DNA: TGCGCCAGCAGCTTGAGGGCAGGGAGAGGTGTTTACACTGAAGCTTTCTTT
CDR3 protein: CASSLRAGRGVYTEAFF

J gene: TRBJ2-7
V gene: TRBV13
clone size: -
D gene: TRBD1
CDR3 DNA: TGTGCCAGCAGCCTGGGACAGGGACGAGAGCAGTACTTC
CDR3 protein: CASSLGQGREQYF

J gene: TRBJ1-2
V gene: TRBV4-3
clone size: -
D gene: -
CDR3 DNA: TGCGCCAGCAGCCAAGGAGCGGTGTCCCCTAACTATGGCTACACCTTC
CDR3 protein: CASSQGAVSPNYGYTF

J gene: TRBJ2-1
V gene: TRBV30
clone size: -
D gene: -
CDR3 DNA: TGTGCCCGGTCCGGGACCAATGAGCAGTTCTTC
CDR3 protein: CARSGTNEQFF

J gene: TRBJ2-1
V gene: TRBV10-3
clone size: -
D gene: -
CDR3 DNA: TGTGCCATCAGTGAGTCGGAACGGGAGCGGACCTACAATGAGCAGTTCTTC
CDR3 protein: CAISESERERTYNEQFF

J gene: TRBJ2-7
V gene: TRBV28
clone size: few
D gene: -
CDR3 DNA: TGTGCCAGCAGTAACGTAAGGGCCGCCTACGAGCAGTACTTC
CDR3 protein: CASSNVRAAYEQYF

J gene: TRBJ1-1
V gene: TRBV7-3
clone size: -
D gene: -
CDR3 DNA: TGTGCCAGCAGCCTCGGACTAACGGACACTGAAGCTTTCTTT
CDR3 protein: CASSLGLTDTEAFF

J gene: TRBJ2-7
V gene: TRBV28
clone size: -
D gene: -
CDR3 DNA: TGTGCCAGCAGTTTAACTGAATACTACGAGCAGTACTTC
CDR3 protein: CASSLTEYYEQYF

J gene: TRBJ1-5
V gene: TRBV19
clone size: -
D gene: TRBD1
CDR3 DNA: TGTGCCAGTAGTATTCCGGGGACAGGGTATAGCAATCAGCCCCAGCATTTT
CDR3 protein: CASSIPGTGYSNQPQHF

J gene: TRBJ1-1
V gene: TRBV6-5
clone size: -
D gene: -
CDR3 DNA: TGTGCCAGCAGTTACGGACCGAACACTGAAGCTTTCTTT
CDR3 protein: CASSYGPNTEAFF

J gene: TRBJ2-7
V gene: TRBV6-1
clone size: few
D gene: -
CDR3 DNA: TGTGCCAGCAGTGAGCCGGGGGCTAGCTCCTACGAGCAGTACTTC
CDR3 protein: CASSEPGASSYEQYF

J gene: TRBJ2-1
V gene: TRBV7-3
clone size: -
D gene: TRBD2
CDR3 DNA: TGTGCCAGCAGCTTAACCGTCGGACTAGCGGAATACAATGAGCAGTTCTTC
CDR3 protein: CASSLTVGLAEYNEQFF

J gene: TRBJ2-7
V gene: TRBV4-3
clone size: -
D gene: -
CDR3 DNA: TGCGCCAGCAGCCAAGATCGGCTAGCTAATCTACTGTACTTC
CDR3 protein: CASSQDRLANLLYF

J gene: TRBJ2-1
V gene: TRBV25-1
clone size: -
D gene: -
CDR3 DNA: TGTGCCAGCAGTGAATATTTAGCCCTGGGATCGGGGCAGTTCTTC
CDR3 protein: CASSEYLALGSGQFF

J gene: TRBJ2-3
V gene: TRBV5-3
clone size: few
D gene: -
CDR3 DNA: TGTGCCAGAAGCTTTCCGGACAGGGAGGGCGATACGCAGTATTTT
CDR3 protein: CARSFPDREGDTQYF

J gene: TRBJ2-1
V gene: TRBV5-6
clone size: -
D gene: -
CDR3 DNA: TGTGCCAGCAGCTTGGGACTCCTCGGGGGTGAGCAGTTCTTC
CDR3 protein: CASSLGLLGGEQFF

J gene: TRBJ1-3
V gene: TRBV5-1
clone size: -
D gene: -
CDR3 DNA: TGCGCCAGCAGCTCGCCCCCTACAGCTACTGGAAACACCATATATTTT
CDR3 protein: CASSSPPTATGNTIYF

J gene: TRBJ2-1
V gene: TRBV5-1
clone size: few
D gene: TRBD2
CDR3 DNA: TGCGCCAGCAGCTTCAAGACTAGCGGGGGGTACAATGAGCAGTTCTTC
CDR3 protein: CASSFKTSGGYNEQFF

J gene: TRBJ2-5
V gene: TRBV9
clone size: -
D gene: -
CDR3 DNA: TGTGCCAGCAGCTTTAGCGGTGGGTACCAAGAGACCCAGTACTTC
CDR3 protein: CASSFSGGYQETQYF

J gene: TRBJ2-7
V gene: TRBV19
clone size: -
D gene: -
CDR3 DNA: TGTGCCAGTAGCCTCGGTGGGGTGAGAGGCGAGCAGTACTTC
CDR3 protein: CASSLGGVRGEQYF

J gene: TRBJ1-2
V gene: TRBV23-1
clone size: few
D gene: -
CDR3 DNA: TGCGCCCATGACGCCCCCTGGGGCTACACCTTC
CDR3 protein: CAHDAPWGYTF

J gene: TRBJ2-4
V gene: TRBV5-5
clone size: -
D gene: TRBD1
CDR3 DNA: TGTGCCAGCAGCCCTGCTCCGACAGGGGTCCACGCCAAAAACATTCAGTACTTC
CDR3 protein: CASSPAPTGVHAKNIQYF

J gene: TRBJ1-2
V gene: TRBV7-2
clone size: -
D gene: -
CDR3 DNA: TGTGCCAGCAGCCCCAGGGTTGGCTACACCTTC
CDR3 protein: CASSPRVGYTF

J gene: TRBJ1-5
V gene: TRBV30
clone size: -
D gene: -
CDR3 DNA: TGTGCCTGGTCCTCTATGGGTCTCCAAAATCAGCCCCAGCATTTT
CDR3 protein: CAWSSMGLQNQPQHF

J gene: TRBJ2-5
V gene: TRBV9
clone size: few
D gene: TRBD2
CDR3 DNA: TGTGCCAGCAAGCGCGGGAGCGGGGGAGAGACCCAGTACTTC
CDR3 protein: CASKRGSGGETQYF

J gene: TRBJ2-3
V gene: TRBV5-1
clone size: once
D gene: -
CDR3 DNA: TGCGCCAGCAGCTTGGAGGGCGGTACAGATACGCAGTATTTT
CDR3 protein: CASSLEGGTDTQYF

J gene: TRBJ2-3
V gene: TRBV30
clone size: -
D gene: -
CDR3 DNA: TGTGCCTGGAGTCACAGGCGGGGCCCAACCAGCACAGATACGCAGTATTTT
CDR3 protein: CAWSHRRGPTSTDTQYF

J gene: TRBJ1-5
V gene: TRBV18
clone size: -
D gene: TRBD1
CDR3 DNA: TGTGCCAGCTCACGAGAAAGGACAGGGCGCGGCAATCAGCCCCAGCATTTT
CDR3 protein: CASSRERTGRGNQPQHF

J gene: TRBJ1-2
V gene: TRBV6-5
clone size: -
D gene: TRBD1
CDR3 DNA: TGTGCCAGCAGAGGAGACAGGGTAGGGGTCTATGGCTACACCTTC
CDR3 protein: CASRGDRVGVYGYTF

J gene: TRBJ1-3
V gene: TRBV6-1
clone size: -
D gene: -
CDR3 DNA: TGTGCCAGCAGTGGGCCAACCTCTGGAAACACCATATATTTT
CDR3 protein: CASSGPTSGNTIYF

J gene: TRBJ2-1
V gene: TRBV9
clone size: -
D gene: TRBD1
CDR3 DNA: TGTGCCAGCAGCGTAACGGACAGGGGTCGTAAGCAGTTCTTC
CDR3 protein: CASSVTDRGRKQFF

J gene: TRBJ2-1
V gene: TRBV6-5
clone size: once
D gene: -
CDR3 DNA: TGTGCCAGCAGTCGATCGAGCTCCTACAATGAGCAGTTCTTC
CDR3 protein: CASSRSSSYNEQFF

J gene: TRBJ2-5
V gene: TRBV30
clone size: -
D gene: TRBD2
CDR3 DNA: TGTGCCTGGAGTACGGGGGGAGAGACCCAGTACTTC
CDR3 protein: CAWSTGGETQYF

J gene: TRBJ1-1
V gene: TRBV29-1
clone size: -
D gene: TRBD1
CDR3 DNA: TGCAGCGTTGACAGTGGACCAGGGGGAGGCACTGAAGCTTTCTTT
CDR3 protein: CSVDSGPGGGTEAFF

J gene: TRBJ1-1
V gene: TRBV7-9
clone size: -
D gene: -
CDR3 DNA: TGTGCCAGCAGCTTAAAGGGATTAGACACTGAAGCTTTCTTT
CDR3 protein: CASSLKGLDTEAFF

J gene: TRBJ2-7
V gene: TRBV6-4
clone size: -
D gene: -
CDR3 DNA: TGTGCCAGCAGTGATGCGGAGAATCGCACCTACGAGCAGTACTTC
CDR3 protein: CASSDAENRTYEQYF

J gene: TRBJ2-7
V gene: TRBV11-2
clone size: -
D gene: -
CDR3 DNA: TGTGCCAGCAGACCGGGACACTCCATTTCCTACGAGCAGTACTTC
CDR3 protein: CASRPGHSISYEQYF

J gene: TRBJ1-5
V gene: TRBV7-2
clone size: -
D gene: -
CDR3 DNA: TGTGCCAGCAGCTCCACTCGGGCCGGCGGGAGCAATCAGCCCCAGCATTTT
CDR3 protein: CASSSTRAGGSNQPQHF

J gene: TRBJ1-3
V gene: TRBV18
clone size: -
D gene: -
CDR3 DNA: TGTGCCAGCTCACCCGGAGTTAGAAACACCATATATTTT
CDR3 protein: CASSPGVRNTIYF

J gene: TRBJ1-5
V gene: TRBV28
clone size: -
D gene: -
CDR3 DNA: TGTGCCAGCAGTTTATTGTCCAGGAAGAATCAGCCCCAGCATTTT
CDR3 protein: CASSLLSRKNQPQHF

J gene: TRBJ1-5
V gene: TRBV5-5
clone size: -
D gene: TRBD1
CDR3 DNA: TGTGCCAGCAGGCCCTCCCGGGACAGGGGACAGCCCCAGCATTTT
CDR3 protein: CASRPSRDRGQPQHF

J gene: TRBJ1-2
V gene: TRBV5-1
clone size: -
D gene: -
CDR3 DNA: TGCGCCAGCAGCAGGGACTTGGATGGGTATGGCTACACCTTC
CDR3 protein: CASSRDLDGYGYTF

J gene: TRBJ2-3
V gene: TRBV11-3
clone size: -
D gene: -
CDR3 DNA: TGTGCCAGCAGCTTAGGAGGGGGGGCCGAAGATACGCAGTATTTT
CDR3 protein: CASSLGGGAEDTQYF

J gene: TRBJ1-5
V gene: TRBV6-1
clone size: -
D gene: TRBD1
CDR3 DNA: TGTGCCAGCAGAGGACAGGGGGGATGGGACCAGCATTTT
CDR3 protein: CASRGQGGWDQHF

J gene: TRBJ2-3
V gene: TRBV7-2
clone size: -
D gene: TRBD2
CDR3 DNA: TGTGCCAGCAGCGCCCGGGACTACACAGATACGCAGTATTTT
CDR3 protein: CASSARDYTDTQYF

J gene: TRBJ2-7
V gene: TRBV15
clone size: -
D gene: -
CDR3 DNA: TGTGCCACCAGCCCCCCCGGGGGCTCCTACGAGCAGTACTTC
CDR3 protein: CATSPPGGSYEQYF

J gene: TRBJ1-1
V gene: TRBV6-1
clone size: -
D gene: TRBD1
CDR3 DNA: TGTGCCAGCAGGAAAGGGGACAGGAACACTGAAGCTTTCTTT
CDR3 protein: CASRKGDRNTEAFF